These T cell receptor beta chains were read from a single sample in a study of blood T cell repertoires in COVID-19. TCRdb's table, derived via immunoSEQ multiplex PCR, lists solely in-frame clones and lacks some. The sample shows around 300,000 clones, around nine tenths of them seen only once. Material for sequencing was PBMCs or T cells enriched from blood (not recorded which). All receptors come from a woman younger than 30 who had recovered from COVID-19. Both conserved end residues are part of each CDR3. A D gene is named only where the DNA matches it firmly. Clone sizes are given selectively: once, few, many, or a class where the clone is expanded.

CASSPLGQGARYEQYF	TGCGCCAGCAGCCCCTTGGGACAGGGGGCTCGGTACGAGCAGTACTTC	TRBD1	.	TRBJ2-7	TRBV4-1
CASSEGQVYNEQFF	TGTGCCAGTAGTGAGGGACAGGTATACAATGAGCAGTTCTTC	TRBD1	.	TRBJ2-1	TRBV19
CASSYSFSGGRTEAFF	TGTGCCAGCAGTTACTCGTTCTCCGGGGGTCGAACTGAAGCTTTCTTT	.	.	TRBJ1-1	TRBV6-5
CASSPPTSRQGATEAFF	TGCGCCAGCAGCCCACCCACGAGCCGACAGGGGGCCACTGAAGCTTTCTTT	TRBD1	.	TRBJ1-1	TRBV5-1
CASSQDEQAMGGNEKLFF	TGTGCCAGCAGCCAAGATGAACAGGCCATGGGTGGTAATGAAAAACTGTTTTTT	.	.	TRBJ1-4	TRBV3-1/TRBV3-2
CASSLSGGGNGELFF	TGTGCCAGCAGCTTATCGGGGGGCGGGAACGGGGAGCTGTTTTTT	.	few	TRBJ2-2	TRBV7-2
CASSPGVYNEQFF	TGTGCCAGCAGCCCGGGGGTTTACAATGAGCAGTTCTTC	.	.	TRBJ2-1	TRBV11-2
CASSLPGTGNGYTF	TGTGCCAGCAGCCTTCCCGGGACAGGGAACGGCTACACCTTC	TRBD1	.	TRBJ1-2	TRBV7-2
CASSAALQGYEQYF	TGTGCCAGTAGTGCCGCATTACAGGGTTACGAGCAGTACTTC	.	once	TRBJ2-7	TRBV19
CASSSRGGFTEAFF	TGTGCCAGCAGCTCGAGGGGGGGTTTCACTGAAGCTTTCTTT	.	.	TRBJ1-1	TRBV7-2
CAWSSIGGTYGYTF	TGTGCCTGGAGTAGTATCGGGGGGACCTATGGCTACACCTTC	.	once	TRBJ1-2	TRBV30
CASSLAVVGANNEKLFF	TGCGCCAGCAGCTTGGCAGTTGTGGGGGCTAATAATGAAAAACTGTTTTTT	.	.	TRBJ1-4	TRBV5-1
CASSLDSSYNEQFF	TGTGCCAGCTCACTAGACAGCTCCTACAATGAGCAGTTCTTC	.	.	TRBJ2-1	TRBV18
CASSIWVGREGTDTQYF	TGTGCCAGTAGTATTTGGGTGGGCCGGGAAGGCACAGATACGCAGTATTTT	.	.	TRBJ2-3	TRBV19
CASSPRQGSPYEQYF	TGTGCCAGCAGCCCTAGACAGGGTTCGCCCTACGAGCAGTACTTC	TRBD1	.	TRBJ2-7	TRBV11-3
CSAGGAASQGFGYGYTF	TGCAGCGCCGGAGGGGCAGCTAGTCAGGGATTTGGTTATGGCTACACCTTC	.	.	TRBJ1-2	TRBV29-1
CASSALAGGQETQYF	TGTGCCAGCAGCGCCCTAGCGGGGGGTCAAGAGACCCAGTACTTC	TRBD2	.	TRBJ2-5	TRBV9
CASAAFGVANTGELFF	TGTGCCAGCGCTGCCTTCGGGGTCGCGAACACCGGGGAGCTGTTTTTT	.	.	TRBJ2-2	TRBV2
CASKQGSDRELFF	TGTGCCAGCAAACAGGGGAGTGACCGGGAGCTGTTTTTT	TRBD1	.	TRBJ2-2	TRBV2
CASRPNRDTEAFF	TGTGCCAGCAGACCGAACCGGGACACTGAAGCTTTCTTT	.	once	TRBJ1-1	TRBV12-3/TRBV12-4
CASSVGGRGNGYTF	TGTGCCAGCAGCGTAGGGGGACGCGGGAATGGCTACACCTTC	.	.	TRBJ1-2	TRBV9
CARRKTDSDYGYTF	TGTGCCAGAAGAAAGACCGACAGCGATTATGGCTACACCTTC	.	.	TRBJ1-2	TRBV2
CASSSPERVGSYEQYF	TGCGCCAGCAGCTCCCCAGAGCGGGTTGGATCCTACGAGCAGTACTTC	.	.	TRBJ2-7	TRBV5-1
CASGFRGRETQYF	TGTGCCAGCGGTTTCAGGGGACGGGAGACCCAGTACTTC	.	once	TRBJ2-5	TRBV5-6
CASSAEGGTEAFF	TGTGCCAGCAGCGCCGAGGGAGGAACTGAAGCTTTCTTT	.	few	TRBJ1-1	TRBV9
CASSLGGTGRFGELFF	TGTGCCAGCAGCTTGGGAGGGACAGGGAGATTCGGGGAGCTGTTTTTT	TRBD1	.	TRBJ2-2	TRBV11-2
CASSSSGVRAGELFF	TGTGCCAGCAGCTCCTCAGGGGTCAGGGCCGGGGAGCTGTTTTTT	.	.	TRBJ2-2	TRBV7-2
CASRDRRSGVSPLHF	TGTGCCAGCCGGGACAGGCGATCGGGGGTTTCACCCCTCCACTTT	TRBD1	.	TRBJ1-6	TRBV6-5
CATKNRGYTEAFF	TGTGCCACGAAAAACAGGGGGTACACTGAAGCTTTCTTT	TRBD1	.	TRBJ1-1	TRBV19